This entry lists 5 T cell receptor beta chains sequenced from one sample in a study of identical twins. TCRdb used MiXCR to reprocess the 5' RACE reads, holding one entry per CDR3 protein. The sample has 550,000 to 800,000 distinct CDR3 sequences, about 7.6% seen once. The same data also went into a second study, on yellow fever vaccine responses in identical twins.

Sequenced input: PBMCs. The receptors here all came from a woman aged 18-35 years in good health.

This clonotype was detected a few times. V and J are TRBV7-8 and TRBJ2-1, with a weak D call TRBD2 (5 bases). This CDR3 has 14 amino acids. With 5 bases removed from V and 4 bases from J, the gap between germline ends came to 12 bases. Germline V gives CDR1 SGHVS, CDR2 FQNEAQ. The CDR3 DNA reads as TGTGCCAGCAGCCAAGTACCGGGGTACAATGAGCAGTTCTTC. Its translation is CASSQVPGYNEQFF.

This clonotype has ten or more counts. This chain joins TRBV28 and TRBJ2-7, with D unclear. Germline V gene sequence: CDR1 MDHEN, CDR2 SYDVKM. Trimming removed 5 bases from V and 1 base from J, with 12 bases in between. The CDR3 has 14 amino acids. The CDR3 sequence is CASSPDGRSYEQYF. CDR3 bases: TGTGCCAGCAGTCCGGACGGACGTTCCTACGAGCAGTACTTC.

Ten or more counts support this clonotype. The rearrangement links TRBV5-1 to TRBJ2-3, with 12 bases that match TRBD1. Trimming removed 6 bases from V and 8 bases from J; junction bases left unmatched: 7. CDR1 is SGHRS and CDR2 is YFSETQ in the germline V gene. The CDR3 runs 14 residues. The CDR3 region is CASMGQGALGTQYF. The CDR3 DNA sequence: TGCGCCAGCATGGGACAGGGGGCTCTCGGTACGCAGTATTTT.

This clonotype was observed a few times. V gene TRBV28 combines with J gene TRBJ1-4, with D uncertain. Trimming took 7 bases from V and 0 from J, leaving 6 bases between them. This CDR3 contains 13 residues. Germline CDR1 MDHEN, CDR2 SYDVKM. The CDR3 DNA follows: TGTGCCAGCACCTCCACAACTAATGAAAAACTGTTTTTT. It yields the protein CASTSTTNEKLFF.

The chain uses TRBV29-1 and TRBJ2-3; maybe TRBD1 (6 bases). The CDR3 consists of 15 residues. Germline CDR1 is SQVTM and CDR2 is ANQGSEA. V lost 2 bases and J 2 bases, leaving 14 bases between the germline ends. CDR3 region: CSVENPGHATDTQYF. CDR3 sequence (DNA): TGCAGCGTTGAAAATCCGGGACACGCCACAGATACGCAGTATTTT.